The 8 T cell receptor beta chains presented below share a single source sample, sequenced in a study of CD8+ T cells in alopecia areata. Once RNA had been extracted, it was reverse transcribed into cDNA to act as the sequencing template. Sequencing used immunoSEQ multiplex PCR; TCRdb keeps in-frame clones, though not all of them. Of about 180,000 clones detected, just over 65% appear once; the ten largest clones hold over 9.5%. The source material was CD8+ T cells sorted from blood, sampled at week 0. The source is a human donor with alopecia areata.

This clone was seen more than once but under ten times. The V call is TRBV14, the J call TRBJ1-1; D remains ambiguous. There are 14 residues in the CDR3. The V end was cut by 4 bases, the J end by 3 bases, with 12 bases between. CDR1 SGHDN and CDR2 FVKESK come from the germline V gene. The CDR3 DNA follows: TGTGCCAGCAGCCGCCGACCCAGCCACACTGAAGCTTTCTTT. Translation: CASSRRPSHTEAFF. The variable domain in full, completed from reference TRBV14 and TRBJ1-1, reads EAGVTQFPSHSVIEKGQTVTLRCDPISGHDNLYWYRRVMGKEIKFLLHFVKESKQDESGMPNNRFLAERTGGTYSTLKVQPAELEDSGVYFCASSRRPSHTEAFFGQGTRLTVV.

The chain employs TRBV5-6 and TRBJ2-1; D remains unclear. Germline CDR1 SGHDT, CDR2 YYEEEE. There are 14 residues in the CDR3. The V end was cut by 3 bases, the J end by 1 base, with 8 bases between. As DNA, the CDR3 is TGTGCCAGCAGCTGGTCCTGGTCCTACAATGAGCAGTTCTTC. Its translation: CASSWSWSYNEQFF. The full variable domain, in which reference TRBV5-6 and TRBJ2-1 provide the parts outside the CDR3, is DAGVTQSPTHLIKTRGQQVTLRCSPKSGHDTVSWYQQALGQGPQFIFQYYEEEERQRGNFPDRFSGHQFPNYSSELNVNALLLGDSALYLCASSWSWSYNEQFFGPGTRLTVL.

This chain joins TRBV27 and TRBJ1-2; D remains ambiguous. CDR3 size: 13 residues. Germline V gene sequence: CDR1 MNHEY, CDR2 SMNVEV (reference sequence). Deletions cut 2 bases from V and 6 bases from J, with 10 bases between. This chain's CDR3 is CASSLTGEDGYTF. The DNA for the CDR3 is TGTGCCAGCAGTTTAACTGGGGAGGATGGCTACACCTTC.

The genes are TRBV29-1 and TRBJ1-1; TRBD1 is a possible D gene (6 bases). The CDR3 is 16 residues long. Germline CDR1 and CDR2: SQVTM and ANQGSEA. Trimming stripped 7 bases from V and 2 bases from J, with 23 bases between. CDR3 residues: CSALQGGPRPNTEAFF. CDR3 nucleotide sequence: TGCAGCGCCTTACAGGGTGGTCCCCGACCTAACACTGAAGCTTTCTTT.

The chain combines TRBV6-5 with TRBJ1-2; no reliable D call. Germline lookup yields CDR1 MNHEY and CDR2 SVGAGI. V dropped 0 bases and J dropped 6 bases, with 14 bases sitting between them. The CDR3 is 15 amino acids. CDR3 nucleotides: TGTGCCAGCAGTTACTCCCGGGCGCGATGGAATGGCTACACCTTC. Its translation: CASSYSRARWNGYTF.

The chain is built from TRBV5-1 and TRBJ1-4, with D unresolved. The length of the CDR3 is 16 residues. The germline V and J ends were trimmed by 0 bases and 0 bases, with 9 bases remaining between them. The germline CDR1 and CDR2 sequences are SGHRS and YFSETQ. CDR3 sequence: CASSLGAATTNEKLFF. For the CDR3, the DNA is TGCGCCAGCAGCTTGGGGGCGGCTACAACTAATGAAAAACTGTTTTTT.

The V call is TRBV2, the J call TRBJ2-2, with D perhaps TRBD1 or TRBD2 (5 bases each). Trimming took off 3 bases at V and 0 bases at J, with 8 bases between the two ends. Per the germline V gene, CDR1 is SNHLY and CDR2 is FYNNEI. This CDR3 contains 15 residues. Here the CDR3 DNA reads TGTGCCAGCAGTGATGGGACGTCGAACACCGGGGAGCTGTTTTTT. It translates to CASSDGTSNTGELFF.

The CDR3 DNA follows: TGTGCCAGCAGCACCGTCAGGCGGGAGACCCAGTACTTC. Its translation is CASSTVRRETQYF. The chain carries TRBV11-2 and TRBJ2-5; D ambiguous. The germline V gene encodes CDR1 SGHAT and CDR2 FQNNGV. The CDR3 extends over 13 amino acids. V lost 5 bases and J lost 5, with 12 bases in between.